Reported below is one T cell receptor (beta chain). The CDR3 consists of 16 residues. Trimming took off 4 bases at V and 6 bases at J, with 21 bases between the two ends. Germline CDR1 is SGHTA and CDR2 is FQGTGA. The method was immunoSEQ multiplex PCR; TCRdb's version includes in-frame clones alone and lacks a portion of them. This sample carries about 120,000 clones, around 85% of them seen once, and the ten largest clones take 5% to 6%. This sample is drawn from a study of blood T cell repertoires in COVID-19. Sample: peripheral blood. The TCR was taken from a woman aged 55-75 years with COVID-19, enrolled during active disease. The chain joins TRBV7-3 to TRBJ1-2; weak D call: TRBD1 (6 bases). The CDR3 DNA sequence: TGTGCCAGCAGCTCCGCGGGGGGGCGTAGGCTGCATGGCTACACCTTC. Its translation: CASSSAGGRRLHGYTF.